The T cell receptor (beta chain) described here comes from a study of T cells in women clearing cervical HPV infection. About the study: Case blood drawn at lesion detection; control blood after infection cleared.

Turning to this clone: The CDR3 extends 3 residues past the end of the read, so its final part is completed from the germline J gene.

CDR3 size: 14 residues. The ends lost 5 bases at V and 3 bases at J; junction bases unmatched: 3. Germline V lookup: CDR1 SGHAT, CDR2 FQNNGV. Clones were sequenced by immunoSEQ multiplex PCR, and TCRdb holds only the in-frame ones, with some missing. The table lists under 30,000 clones. This receptor was taken from a woman aged 18 to 75 with a cervical HPV16 infection that either progressed to CIN3+ or cleared (not recorded which). The rearrangement links TRBV11-2 to TRBJ1-1; the match to TRBD1 covers 10 bases. The sample consisted of blood buffy coat. The CDR3: CASSPGTGDTEAFF. Partial CDR3 DNA: TGTGCCAGCAGCCCCGGGACAGGGGACACTGAA.